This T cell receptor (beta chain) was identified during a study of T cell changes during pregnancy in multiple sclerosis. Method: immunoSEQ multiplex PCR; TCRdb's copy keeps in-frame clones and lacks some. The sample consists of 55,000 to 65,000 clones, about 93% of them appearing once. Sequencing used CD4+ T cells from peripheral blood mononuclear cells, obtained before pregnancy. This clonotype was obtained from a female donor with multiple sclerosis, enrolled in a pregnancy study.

In DNA form, the CDR3 reads TGTGCCAGCAGTTTTGGTCTAGCGGGAGGAGAGACCCAGTACTTC. This encodes CASSFGLAGGETQYF. The gene calls are TRBV27 and TRBJ2-5, with 11 bases identical to TRBD2. CDR3 length equals 15 residues. Germline CDR1 MNHEY, CDR2 SMNVEV (reference sequence). V was pared by 3 bases and J by 4 bases, with 4 bases of the junction left unmatched.